Given below is one TCR beta chain in context. The sample originates from a study of blood T cells in healthy people across ages. Turning to the study itself: When template switching was applied, about one barcoded beta molecule was captured per two T cells.

The CDR3 is made up of 14 amino acids. Trimming cost V 2 bases and J 3 bases, with 10 bases left between them. Primers used in a second PCR of about 6 to 12 cycles were a sample-barcoded 5' primer and a J-beta primer mix. TCRdb used MiXCR to reprocess the 5' RACE reads, holding one entry per CDR3 protein. The sample records fewer than 700,000 distinct CDR3 sequences, roughly 48% being singletons. Sequencing was performed on blood. The V and J genes are TRBV12-3 or TRBV12-4 and TRBJ1-2; TRBD1 is a possible D gene (6 bases). This TCR was sampled from an elderly man in good health. For the CDR3, the DNA is TGTGCCAGCAGTTTACCGGGGGCGGACTATGGCTACACCTTC. It encodes CASSLPGADYGYTF.